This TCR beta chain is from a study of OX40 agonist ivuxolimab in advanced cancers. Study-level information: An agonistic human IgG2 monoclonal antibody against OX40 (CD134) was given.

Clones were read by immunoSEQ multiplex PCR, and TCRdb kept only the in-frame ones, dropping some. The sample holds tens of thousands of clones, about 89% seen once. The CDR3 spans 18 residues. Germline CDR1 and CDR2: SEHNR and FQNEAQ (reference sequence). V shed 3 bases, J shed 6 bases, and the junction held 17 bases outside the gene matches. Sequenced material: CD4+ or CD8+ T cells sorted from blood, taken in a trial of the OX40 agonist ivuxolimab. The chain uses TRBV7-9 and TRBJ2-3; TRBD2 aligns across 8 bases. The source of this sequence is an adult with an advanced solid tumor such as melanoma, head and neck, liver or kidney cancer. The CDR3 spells CASSLKAGVINRSDTQYF. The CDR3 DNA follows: TGTGCCAGCAGCTTGAAAGCGGGAGTAATTAATCGGTCGGATACGCAGTATTTT.